A selection of T cell receptor beta chains follows, all from one sample in a study of CD8 T cells in ankylosing spondylitis. TCRdb itself ran the 5' RACE reads through MiXCR, one entry per CDR3 protein. The table lists 250,000 to 400,000 distinct CDR3 sequences, about 9.9% of them singletons. Sequencing used blood, either unsorted or a sorted T cell fraction (not recorded which). The origin of the receptors is a female donor with ankylosing spondylitis or in good health (not recorded which). CDR3s include the opening cysteine and the closing phenylalanine or tryptophan. D genes are given only for firm matches. Clone size is shown for a subset of rows, as once, few, many or a class of expanded clone.

>NA|TRBJ2-5|TRBD1|15|TRBV4-1
TGCGCCAGCAGCCAAGATGACAGGGGACGGGAGACCCAGTACTTC
CASSQDDRGRETQYF
>many|TRBJ2-5|NA|14|TRBV12-3/TRBV12-4
TGTGCCAGCAGTTTAGCCCAGGGACCAGAGACCCAGTACTTC
CASSLAQGPETQYF
>few|TRBJ1-2|TRBD1|13|TRBV5-6
TGTGCCAGCAGCCCCCCGACAGGGAATGGCTACACCTTC
CASSPPTGNGYTF
>NA|TRBJ2-1|NA|16|TRBV5-1
TGCGCCAGCAGCTTGGGATTCGGGGTGAACAGGCCCTCGCAGTTCTTC
CASSLGFGVNRPSQFF
>few|TRBJ2-3|TRBD2|16|TRBV28
TGTGCCAGCATGCCGACTAGCTTGGTTTTCGAAGATACGCAGTATTTT
CASMPTSLVFEDTQYF
>NA|TRBJ2-1|NA|15|TRBV4-1
TGCGCCAGCAGCCAGTGGCAGCTGGTCATTAATGAGCAGTTCTTC
CASSQWQLVINEQFF
>many|TRBJ1-4|TRBD1|17|TRBV12-3/TRBV12-4
TGTGCCAGCAGTGCCGGGACAGGGATCTCAACTAATGAAAAACTGTTTTTT
CASSAGTGISTNEKLFF
>few|TRBJ2-5|NA|15|TRBV24-1
TGTGCCACCAGTGACCGACGCCAGGGGAAAGAGACCCAGTACTTC
CATSDRRQGKETQYF
>NA|TRBJ1-1|NA|13|TRBV5-1
TGCGCCAGCTCCCCTGGTGGGGTCACTGAAGCTTTCTTT
CASSPGGVTEAFF
>many|TRBJ2-1|NA|18|TRBV3-1
TGTGCCAGCAGCCACCGACTAAGATTGCCAGAGGTTTACAATGAGCAGTTCTTC
CASSHRLRLPEVYNEQFF